The text below deals with one T cell receptor (beta chain). The source of the sample is a study of OX40 agonist ivuxolimab in advanced cancers. The data were produced by immunoSEQ multiplex PCR, yet TCRdb's version contains in-frame clones alone and is incomplete. The repertoire holds 60,000 to 85,000 clones, with nearly 90% as singletons. The CDR3 is made up of 14 amino acids. V lost 7 bases to trimming and J lost 3 bases, with 14 bases between them. The germline V gene encodes CDR1 SGHKS and CDR2 YYEKEE (reference sequence). The chain couples TRBV5-5 to TRBJ2-1, with D unclear. The sequence was obtained from an adult with an advanced solid tumor such as melanoma, head and neck, liver or kidney cancer. The starting material was CD4+ or CD8+ T cells sorted from blood, obtained in a trial of the OX40 agonist ivuxolimab. The DNA of the CDR3 is TGTGCCAGCTCCCAGTTGACCCTCTACAATGAGCAGTTCTTC. Encoded protein: CASSQLTLYNEQFF.